These 23 T cell receptor beta chains were sequenced from one sample in a study of control samples from healthy donors and cancer patients (dated by TCRdb to 2020 to 2021). The method was the immunoSEQ multiplex PCR assay. Here the immuneACCESS table is served through TCRdb, limited to in-frame sequences with V and J called. Missing clones are a known gap in these copies; in checked studies unresolved V genes cover under half, and the rest lacks a known reason. The sample data list 150,000 to 200,000 clones, and about 94% of these were observed just once. Jointly, the top ten make up roughly 8.4% of the sample. Sequencing used blood. Every receptor here comes from a woman aged 40 to 50 in good health.

On this clone: At one end the junction does not follow the germline gene, possibly because of a read error. V usage is TRBV7-9 and J usage is TRBJ1-6; D uncertain. This CDR3 comprises 15 residues. Per germline, CDR1 SEHNR and CDR2 FQNEAQ (reference sequence). DNA for the CDR3: TGTGCCAGCAGCCTAGCTTACCAGAAGAATTCACCCCTCCACTTT. This sequence encodes CASSLAYQKNSPLHF.

The chain is built from TRBV2 and TRBJ2-2; a weak D match, TRBD2 (6 bases). Trimming pared 7 bases from V and 9 bases from J, leaving 21 bases between. Per germline, CDR1 SNHLY and CDR2 FYNNEI. This CDR3 contains 15 residues. The CDR3 bases are TGTGCCAGCATCTCCGGAGGGGTCGTCCTCCGGGAGCTGTTTTTT. Translating it yields CASISGGVVLRELFF.

The CDR3 here is CASSLGKGPWITDTQYF. The CDR3 bases are TGTGCCAGCAGCTTAGGCAAGGGGCCCTGGATCACAGATACGCAGTATTTT. The chain uses TRBV7-2 and TRBJ2-3, with a weak D call TRBD1 (5 bases). V shed 1 base and J shed 2 bases, with 16 bases lying between them. This CDR3 is 17 amino acids long. The germline V gene encodes CDR1 SGHTA and CDR2 FQGNSA.

This rearrangement joins TRBV20-1 to TRBJ1-5; D is possibly TRBD1 (6 bases). Germline loops: CDR1 DFQATT, CDR2 SNEGSKA (reference sequence). This CDR3 is 15 amino acids long. The V gene lost 3 bases and the J gene lost 0 bases, with 12 bases spanning the gap. The CDR3: CSASGGSNSNQPQHF. CDR3 sequence (DNA): TGCAGTGCTAGTGGGGGCTCAAATAGCAATCAGCCCCAGCATTTT.

The chain uses TRBV7-9 and TRBJ1-5, with D tentatively TRBD1 (5 bases). The germline CDR1 and CDR2 sequences are SEHNR and FQNEAQ (reference sequence). This CDR3 is built from 16 residues. Between the trimmed V and J ends, which lost 5 bases and 3 bases, there was a span of 17 bases. The CDR3 sequence: CASSPGGDGVNQPQHF. CDR3 nucleotide sequence: TGTGCCAGCAGCCCGGGGGGGGATGGAGTCAATCAGCCCCAGCATTTT.

V usage is TRBV19 and J usage is TRBJ1-3; no reliable D call. Trimming left V 6 bases short and J 8 bases short, with 8 bases between. The CDR3 has 11 residues. Germline CDR1 is LNHDA and CDR2 is SQIVND (reference sequence). The CDR3 region is CASSDVYTIYF. For the CDR3, the DNA is TGTGCCAGTAGCGACGTGTACACCATATATTTT.

The rearrangement joins TRBV28 to TRBJ1-1, with no clear D. Germline-derived CDR1 and CDR2 are MDHEN and SYDVKM. CDR3 size: 11 residues. Trimming stripped 5 bases from V and 12 bases from J, with 13 bases between. This CDR3 is CASSKVPPSFF. The CDR3 coding sequence is TGTGCCAGCAGTAAGGTCCCTCCTTCTTTCTTT.

The chain joins TRBV6-5 to TRBJ2-1; 10 bases are a match to TRBD1. The CDR3 is made up of 15 amino acids. Germline trimming cut 6 bases from V and 4 bases from J; bases unmatched to any gene: 6. Per the germline V gene, CDR1 is MNHEY and CDR2 is SVGAGI. CDR3 amino acids: CASRRDRGRYNEQFF. DNA of the CDR3: TGTGCCAGCAGGCGGGACAGGGGTAGATACAATGAGCAGTTCTTC.

V usage is TRBV19 and J usage is TRBJ2-7; 14 bases line up with TRBD2. V shed 4 bases and J 0 bases; nucleotides not matched to a gene: 11. Germline CDR1 is LNHDA and CDR2 is SQIVND (reference sequence). The CDR3 consists of 19 residues. The CDR3 bases are TGTGCCAGTAGTAGGAAAGGACTAGCGGGAGGCCAGTACTCCTACGAGCAGTACTTC. Translation: CASSRKGLAGGQYSYEQYF.

The chain couples TRBV5-1 to TRBJ1-6; D may be TRBD1 (5 bases). V shed 0 bases and J shed 6 bases, with 7 bases lying between them. The CDR3 contains 14 residues. Germline CDR1 is SGHRS and CDR2 is YFSETQ. The CDR3 sequence is CASSLGDGNSPLHF. In nucleotides, the CDR3 is TGCGCCAGCAGCTTGGGGGACGGTAATTCACCCCTCCACTTT.

The genes are TRBV5-1 and TRBJ2-2, with 9 bases lining up with TRBD1. Germline loops: CDR1 SGHRS, CDR2 YFSETQ. The CDR3 covers 16 residues. The ends lost 4 bases at V and 2 bases at J; junction bases unmatched: 6. This CDR3 is CASSAGTGTNTGELFF. CDR3 DNA: TGCGCCAGCAGCGCCGGGACAGGGACTAACACCGGGGAGCTGTTTTTT.

Notes on this clone: The same CDR3 also results from other DNA sequences found in this sample. The chain employs TRBV29-1 and TRBJ1-2; D gene uncertain. The CDR3 contains 11 residues. Deletions cut 1 base from V and 5 bases from J, with 5 bases between. Looked up from germline, CDR1 is SQVTM and CDR2 is ANQGSEA. CDR3 region: CSVEVGYGYTF. The CDR3 nucleotides read TGCAGCGTTGAAGTGGGGTATGGCTACACCTTC.

The chain has TRBV25-1 and TRBJ2-3; D gene unclear. CDR1 and CDR2 from the germline V gene are MGHDK and SYGVNS. The ends were cut back, 6 bases at V and 7 bases at J, with 8 bases in the middle. The CDR3 covers 11 residues. As DNA, the CDR3 is TGTGCCAGCAGGTCCTTCTATACGCAGTATTTT. Encoded protein: CASRSFYTQYF.

The J gene is TRBJ2-7, the V gene TRBV11-2; no firm D call. Germline-derived CDR1 and CDR2 are SGHAT and FQNNGV. Trimming left V 0 bases short and J 2 bases short, with 8 bases between. This CDR3 is built from 14 residues. CDR3 DNA: TGTGCCAGCAGCTTAGAAGCGTTCACCTACGAGCAGTACTTC. This translates into CASSLEAFTYEQYF.

The chain employs TRBV19 and TRBJ2-6; no reliable D call. The CDR3 covers 14 residues. In germline, CDR1 is LNHDA, CDR2 SQIVND (reference sequence). The CDR3 is CAAGPDSGANVLTF. The CDR3 coding sequence is TGTGCTGCCGGACCGGACTCTGGGGCCAACGTCCTGACTTTC.

This clone was observed a few times. The chain employs TRBV7-3 and TRBJ2-1, with D unresolved. The V end lost 0 bases, the J end lost 8 bases, and 8 bases lay between the germline ends. CDR3 length equals 13 residues. Germline CDR1 is SGHTA and CDR2 is FQGTGA. CDR3 loop: CASSLTGYDEQFF. In nucleotides, the CDR3 is TGTGCCAGCAGCTTAACAGGGTACGATGAGCAGTTCTTC.

This chain uses TRBV9 with TRBJ2-3; D gene uncertain. V lost 4 bases to trimming and J lost 4 bases, with 13 bases between them. Germline CDR1 and CDR2: SGDLS and YYNGEE. This CDR3 has 14 residues. This CDR3 is CASSPDPGADTQYF. CDR3 in DNA: TGTGCCAGCAGCCCCGACCCGGGTGCAGATACGCAGTATTTT.

The rearrangement links TRBV6-5 to TRBJ1-1; weak D call: TRBD1 (5 bases). CDR3 size: 16 residues. V was cut by 4 bases and J by 0 bases, with 15 bases left in between. Germline assignment: CDR1 MNHEY and CDR2 SVGAGI. CDR3 nucleotide sequence: TGTGCCAGCAGTTTTCCGGGGGGAGGGCTGAACACTGAAGCTTTCTTT. Its translation is CASSFPGGGLNTEAFF.

The chain is built from TRBV7-2 and TRBJ1-1; 7 nucleotides align to TRBD1. The CDR3 contains 15 residues. V shed 4 bases and J 4 bases; nucleotides not matched to a gene: 9. Germline values: CDR1 SGHTA, CDR2 FQGNSA. CDR3 loop: CASSSTGTEFTEAFF. DNA for the CDR3: TGTGCCAGCAGCTCGACCGGGACAGAGTTCACTGAAGCTTTCTTT.

This chain uses TRBV7-2 with TRBJ1-2, with D maybe TRBD1 (5 bases). V lost 5 bases and J 3 bases, leaving 13 bases between the germline ends. The V gene's germline CDR1 is SGHTA and CDR2 FQGNSA. The CDR3 extends over 14 amino acids. The CDR3 DNA reads as TGTGCCAGCAGCCTTCTGCGGGGGGACTATGGCTACACCTTC. Translation gives CASSLLRGDYGYTF.

The V gene is TRBV27, the J gene TRBJ2-7, with 9 bases fitting TRBD1. J gave up 4 bases and V 9 bases, and 28 bases lay outside the gene matches. Germline loops: CDR1 MNHEY, CDR2 SMNVEV (reference sequence). The CDR3 loop spans 20 amino acids. The CDR3 loop reads CASLSRTGENRRDVEYEQYF. CDR3 bases: TGTGCCAGTCTCAGTCGGACAGGGGAGAATCGGAGGGACGTCGAGTACGAGCAGTACTTC.

The chain couples TRBV5-1 to TRBJ2-1; D is perhaps TRBD1 (5 bases). The CDR3 has 15 amino acids. V gave up 2 bases and J gave up 8 bases, with 17 bases separating them. Per the germline V gene, CDR1 is SGHRS and CDR2 is YFSETQ. This CDR3 reads CASSLDSTPGDEQFF. The CDR3 bases are TGCGCCAGCAGCTTAGACAGTACTCCTGGGGATGAGCAGTTCTTC.

The chain joins TRBV5-1 to TRBJ1-5, with 7 bases lining up with TRBD1. CDR1 is SGHRS and CDR2 is YFSETQ in the germline V gene. After removal of 2 bases from V and 0 bases from J, the junction contained 8 bases not matched to a gene. The CDR3 is made up of 17 amino acids. The CDR3 reads CASSFGGGPNSNQPQHF. The CDR3 nucleotides read TGCGCCAGCAGCTTTGGAGGGGGCCCAAATAGCAATCAGCCCCAGCATTTT.